The 8 T cell receptor beta chains presented below share a single source sample, sequenced in a study of cytomegalovirus exposure and HLA in healthy donors. The PCR contained 60 Vbeta and 13 Jbeta primers. Clones were read by immunoSEQ multiplex PCR, and TCRdb kept only the in-frame ones, dropping some. Of approximately 160,000 clones detected, roughly 77% appear once; the ten largest clones hold 1.5% to 2%. Sequencing was carried out using PBMCs. The receptors come from a woman younger than 30 in good health and CMV-seronegative.

The chain links TRBV18 to TRBJ2-1; possibly TRBD1 for D (6 bases). The germline V and J ends were trimmed by 3 bases and 10 bases, with 13 bases remaining between them. Germline V lookup: CDR1 KGHSH, CDR2 LQKENI. The CDR3 loop spans 13 amino acids. CDR3 sequence: CASSPQGSVEQFF. The CDR3 DNA is TGTGCCAGCTCACCGCAGGGGTCTGTAGAGCAGTTCTTC.

This clone occurred once. The J gene is TRBJ1-2, the V gene TRBV19; TRBD1 is a possible D gene (6 bases). The CDR3 runs 14 residues. Germline V gives CDR1 LNHDA, CDR2 SQIVND (reference sequence). Trimming removed 8 bases at V and 4 bases at J, with 17 bases between. The DNA for the CDR3 is TGTGCCAGTCGCGTGACCGGGACAACCTATGGCTACACCTTC. Protein product: CASRVTGTTYGYTF.

The chain joins TRBV6-4 to TRBJ2-1; no definite D call. The germline gives CDR1 MRHNA, CDR2 SNTAGT. Trimming cost V 5 bases and J 9 bases, with 29 bases left between them. The CDR3 has 18 amino acids. Here the CDR3 DNA reads TGTGCCAGCAGTCACTTCGAGACGGCCCAGGCTCGTTTGGGTGAGCAGTTCTTC. This sequence encodes CASSHFETAQARLGEQFF.

CDR3 DNA: TGTGCCAGCAGCCCGGGGGGCCGGGAGCTGTTTTTT. It yields the protein CASSPGGRELFF. The chain couples TRBV6-5 to TRBJ2-2; perhaps TRBD2 as D (7 bases). Trimming removed 6 bases at V and 9 bases at J, with 11 bases between. The CDR3 sequence is 12 residues long. The germline gives CDR1 MNHEY, CDR2 SVGAGI.

In its sample, this clone is medium-sized. The rearrangement uses TRBV21-1 and TRBJ2-1; the listed D gene, TRBD2, was not tested against the DNA. TRBV21-1 counts as a pseudogene. The CDR3 loop spans 14 amino acids. The CDR3 bases are TGTGCCAGCAGCTCCCGGGATCACCGCAATGAGCAGTTCTTC. It yields the protein CASSSRDHRNEQFF.

This clone appeared once. This chain joins TRBV6-1 and TRBJ1-5, with D maybe TRBD1 (5 bases). This CDR3 has 15 amino acids. The V end was cut by 1 base, the J end by 6 bases, with 13 bases between. Germline CDR1 MNHNS, CDR2 SASEGT. The CDR3 DNA follows: TGTGCCAGCAGTGAAGAAGGATTAAGGGGTCAGCCCCAGCATTTT. It yields the protein CASSEEGLRGQPQHF.

The V gene is TRBV19, the J gene TRBJ2-7; D is possibly TRBD1 (6 bases). Between the trimmed V and J ends, which lost 5 bases and 2 bases, there was a span of 13 bases. Germline V CDR1 and CDR2: LNHDA, SQIVND (reference sequence). This CDR3 region has 14 residues. CDR3 residues: CASSEGDTAYEQYF. CDR3 DNA: TGTGCCAGTAGTGAGGGGGACACCGCCTACGAGCAGTACTTC.

The chain joins TRBV5-1 to TRBJ1-2, with TRBD1 matching 9 bases. V lost 4 bases and J lost 4; bases outside the gene matches: 5. Germline CDR1 SGHRS, CDR2 YFSETQ. The CDR3 has 14 amino acids. This CDR3 reads CASSRGTGSYGYTF. The CDR3 DNA reads TGCGCCAGCAGCCGAGGGACAGGGTCCTATGGCTACACCTTC.